Below are 17 T cell receptor beta chains sequenced from a single sample in a study of T cells after posttransplantation cyclophosphamide. Produced via immunoSEQ multiplex PCR; TCRdb's table is partial and in-frame only. The table lists around 4,100 clones, about three quarters of them singletons. Busulfan-fludarabine conditioning, marrow transplant, and cyclophosphamide on days +3 and +4 were administered. The input for sequencing was PBMCs, taken roughly 28 days after a stem cell transplant with posttransplant cyclophosphamide. These receptor sequences come from a male patient in his forties or fifties who received an allogeneic stem cell transplant from an unrelated donor, was CMV-positive, and had acute GVHD only. Certain T cells may be donor cells from the graft.

The chain combines TRBV4-1 with TRBJ1-4; 7 bases align to TRBD1. Trimming took 11 bases from V and 8 from J; bases not matched to a gene: 11. CDR3 length: 13 residues. From germline, CDR1 is MGHRA and CDR2 YSYEKL. The CDR3 DNA reads TGCGCCTCCAGGGGGACGGCGAGCGAAAAACTGTTTTTT. Its translation: CASRGTASEKLFF.

The CDR3 region is CASRTSGSKPYNEQFF. CDR3 DNA sequence: TGTGCCAGCAGGACTAGCGGGAGTAAGCCCTACAATGAGCAGTTCTTC. The V call is TRBV25-1, the J call TRBJ2-1; 12 bases fit TRBD2. The junction had 5 bases not matched to a gene; V was cut back by 6 bases and J by 2 bases. This CDR3 has 16 amino acids. Germline CDR1 and CDR2: MGHDK and SYGVNS.

The V gene is TRBV27, the J gene TRBJ2-7; D gene ambiguous. From germline, CDR1 is MNHEY and CDR2 SMNVEV (reference sequence). This CDR3 contains 13 residues. V shed 2 bases and J shed 7 bases, with 12 bases lying between them. CDR3 sequence: CASSLGAGLEQYF. The DNA of the CDR3 is TGTGCCAGCAGTTTAGGAGCCGGCCTGGAGCAGTACTTC.

The V call is TRBV7-3, the J call TRBJ2-1; a weak D match, TRBD2 (7 bases). CDR1 and CDR2 (germline): SGHTA, FQGTGA. Trimming left V 2 bases short and J 8 bases short, with 25 bases between. The CDR3 spans 18 residues. The CDR3 DNA reads TGTGCCAGCAGCTTATTACCCATGGGCAGGGAGGGGGGTCATGAGCAGTTCTTC. It yields the protein CASSLLPMGREGGHEQFF.

The chain has TRBV28 and TRBJ1-2, with TRBD1 as a possible D gene (6 bases). The germline V gene encodes CDR1 MDHEN and CDR2 SYDVKM. V lost 5 bases to trimming and J lost 4 bases, with 23 bases between them. This CDR3 is built from 17 residues. CDR3 amino acids: CASSPNYTGLKVYGYTF. CDR3 sequence (DNA): TGTGCCAGCAGTCCAAATTATACAGGGTTGAAGGTCTATGGCTACACCTTC.

The chain is built from TRBV11-2 and TRBJ2-4, with 16 bases fitting TRBD2. V lost 3 bases and J lost 3; bases outside the gene matches: 8. There are 19 residues in the CDR3. CDR1 and CDR2 (germline): SGHAT, FQNNGV. CDR3 amino acids: CASSFPGLAGGPGKNIQYF. In DNA form, the CDR3 reads TGTGCCAGCAGCTTCCCGGGACTAGCGGGGGGGCCTGGCAAAAACATTCAGTACTTC. The full variable domain, completed using reference TRBV11-2 and TRBJ2-4, is EAGVAQSPRYKIIEKRQSVAFWCNPISGHATLYWYQQILGQGPKLLIQFQNNGVVDDSQLPKDRFSAERLKGVDSTLKIQPAKLEDSAVYLCASSFPGLAGGPGKNIQYFGAGTRLSVL.

The chain links TRBV28 to TRBJ2-3; TRBD2 matches at 8 bases. V dropped 5 bases and J dropped 1; count of bases not matched to a gene: 8. The CDR3 consists of 16 residues. Germline V gene sequence: CDR1 MDHEN, CDR2 SYDVKM. CDR3 in amino acids: CASSPRTSRGTDTQYF. The CDR3 DNA follows: TGTGCCAGCAGTCCCCGGACTAGCCGGGGCACAGATACGCAGTATTTT.

The chain couples TRBV21-1 to TRBJ2-2; no check of the table's D call, TRBD1, against the DNA was made. TRBV21-1 corresponds to a pseudogene. This CDR3 contains 17 residues. CDR3 nucleotide sequence: TGTGCCAGCAGCCCAACAAAGAGGACAGGGGTGGGAGGGGAGCTGTTTTTT. This codes for CASSPTKRTGVGGELFF.

This clone was found a few times. The chain recombines TRBV4-3 with TRBJ2-7; TRBD2 aligns across 8 bases. The V and J ends lost 4 bases and 6 bases, in that order; junction bases with no gene match: 8. The length of the CDR3 is 14 residues. CDR1 and CDR2 from the germline V gene are LGHNA and YSLEER. In nucleotides, the CDR3 is TGCGCCAGCAGCCCCGGACTAGCCGCGGGCGAGCAGTACTTC. Translated: CASSPGLAAGEQYF.

This chain connects TRBV4-2 to TRBJ2-7, with 8 bases aligning to TRBD2. Looked up from germline, CDR1 is LGHNA and CDR2 is YNFKEQ. This CDR3 has 16 residues. The J segment lost 1 base and the V segment lost 5 bases, leaving 10 bases of the junction unmatched. CDR3 region: CASSSTGREGSYEQYF. The DNA for the CDR3 is TGTGCCAGCAGCTCCACCGGGAGGGAGGGGTCCTACGAGCAGTACTTC.

The CDR3 DNA is TGTGCCAGCAGTGAAGCTGGACTAGCGGGAGTCCCCGGGGAGCTGTTTTTT. Its protein product is CASSEAGLAGVPGELFF. The chain links TRBV6-1 to TRBJ2-2, with 13 bases matching TRBD2. This CDR3 region has 17 residues. The germline V gene has CDR1 MNHNS and CDR2 SASEGT. The V and J ends lost 0 bases and 6 bases, in that order; junction bases with no gene match: 4.

V and J are TRBV5-5 and TRBJ2-7, with 10 bases fitting TRBD2. The ends lost 0 bases at V and 6 bases at J; junction bases unmatched: 6. From germline, CDR1 is SGHKS and CDR2 YYEKEE (reference sequence). The CDR3 contains 15 residues. The DNA for the CDR3 is TGTGCCAGCAGCTTGGCTAGCGGGAGTTCTGGCGAGCAGTACTTC. Amino acids: CASSLASGSSGEQYF.

The chain carries TRBV18 and TRBJ2-6; 9 nucleotides align to TRBD1. The trim removed 2 bases at V and 2 bases at J, leaving 1 base unmatched. The CDR3 runs 16 residues. Per germline, CDR1 KGHSH and CDR2 LQKENI. The CDR3 reads CASSPGTGTGANVLTF. CDR3 DNA sequence: TGTGCCAGCTCACCAGGGACAGGGACTGGGGCCAACGTCCTGACTTTC.

The CDR3 region is CASSDDRGTSGYF. The CDR3, as DNA: TGTGCCAGCAGTGACGACAGGGGTACGTCGGGGTACTTC. The V call is TRBV2, the J call TRBJ2-5, with TRBD1 identical over 8 bases. The CDR3 is 13 residues long. Germline CDR1 reads SNHLY; CDR2 reads FYNNEI. The V and J ends lost 3 bases and 13 bases, in that order; junction bases with no gene match: 10. Full variable domain (missing parts from reference TRBV2 and TRBJ2-5): EPEVTQTPSHQVTQMGQEVILRCVPISNHLYFYWYRQILGQKVEFLVSFYNNEISEKSEIFDDQFSVERPDGSNFTLKIRSTKLEDSAMYFCASSDDRGTSGYFGPGTRLLVL.

The chain carries TRBV25-1 and TRBJ1-1, with a weak D call TRBD1 (5 bases). The ends were cut back, 7 bases at V and 0 bases at J, with 9 bases in the middle. The CDR3 has 13 amino acids. CDR1 and CDR2 (germline): MGHDK, SYGVNS. The CDR3, as DNA: TGTGCCAGCATGACAGAAATGAACACTGAAGCTTTCTTT. Protein product: CASMTEMNTEAFF.

The CDR3 sequence is CASSFGTDEQFF. CDR3 nucleotides: TGTGCCAGCAGCTTCGGGACAGACGAGCAGTTCTTC. This chain joins TRBV7-9 and TRBJ2-1; the match to TRBD1 covers 7 bases. The V gene end was trimmed by 3 bases and the J gene end by 10 bases; junction bases not matched to a gene: 3. The CDR3 totals 12 residues. Looked up from germline, CDR1 is SEHNR and CDR2 is FQNEAQ (reference sequence).

This sequence joins TRBV28 and TRBJ1-5; 7 nucleotides match TRBD1. Germline V gene lookup returns CDR1 MDHEN and CDR2 SYDVKM. Trimming cost V 4 bases and J 2 bases; bases outside gene matches: 2. The CDR3 sequence is 14 residues long. The CDR3 region is CASSSGQGNQPQHF. The DNA for the CDR3 is TGTGCCAGCAGTTCCGGACAGGGCAATCAGCCCCAGCATTTT.